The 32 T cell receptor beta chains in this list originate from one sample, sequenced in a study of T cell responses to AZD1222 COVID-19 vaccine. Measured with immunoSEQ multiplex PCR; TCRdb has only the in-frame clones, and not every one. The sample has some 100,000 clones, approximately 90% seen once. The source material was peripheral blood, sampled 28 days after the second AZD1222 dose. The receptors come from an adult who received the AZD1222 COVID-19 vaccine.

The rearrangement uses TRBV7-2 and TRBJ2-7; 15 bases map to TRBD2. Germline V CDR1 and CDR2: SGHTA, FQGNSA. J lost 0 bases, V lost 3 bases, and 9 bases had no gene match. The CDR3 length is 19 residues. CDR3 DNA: TGTGCCAGCAGCTTTTCGGGACTAGCGGGGGGTACTACCTCCTACGAGCAGTACTTC. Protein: CASSFSGLAGGTTSYEQYF.

The CDR3 DNA reads TGCGCCAGCAGCAGAGGGACTAGCGGGAAAACAGATACGCAGTATTTT. Translating it yields CASSRGTSGKTDTQYF. The chain links TRBV5-1 to TRBJ2-3; 13 bases map to TRBD2. The V gene's germline CDR1 is SGHRS and CDR2 YFSETQ. The CDR3 totals 16 residues. V shed 4 bases, J shed 3 bases, and the junction held 5 bases outside the gene matches. The variable domain in full, completed from reference TRBV5-1 and TRBJ2-3, reads KAGVTQTPRYLIKTRGQQVTLSCSPISGHRSVSWYQQTPGQGLQFLFEYFSETQRNKGNFPGRFSGRQFSNSRSEMNVSTLELGDSALYLCASSRGTSGKTDTQYFGPGTRLTVL.

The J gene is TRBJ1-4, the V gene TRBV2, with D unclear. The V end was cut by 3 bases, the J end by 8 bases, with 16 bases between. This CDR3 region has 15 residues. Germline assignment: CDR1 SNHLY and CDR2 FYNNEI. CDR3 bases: TGTGCCAGCAGTGAGTTTGAACCCGGCTCCGAAAAACTGTTTTTT. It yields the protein CASSEFEPGSEKLFF.

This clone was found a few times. The CDR3 loop is CASSRLGRVGTDTQYF. The CDR3 coding sequence is TGCGCCAGCAGCAGACTGGGACGGGTAGGCACAGATACGCAGTATTTT. This rearrangement joins TRBV5-1 to TRBJ2-3; perhaps D is TRBD1 or TRBD2 (5 bases each). The CDR3 has 16 residues. V lost 4 bases and J 1 base, leaving 16 bases between the germline ends. Germline loops: CDR1 SGHRS, CDR2 YFSETQ.

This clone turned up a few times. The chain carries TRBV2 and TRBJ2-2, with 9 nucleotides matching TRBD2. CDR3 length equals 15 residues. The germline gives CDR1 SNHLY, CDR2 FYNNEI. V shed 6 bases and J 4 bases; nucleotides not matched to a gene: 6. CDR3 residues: CASRWDSGSTGELFF. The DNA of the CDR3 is TGTGCCAGCAGGTGGGATAGCGGGAGCACCGGGGAGCTGTTTTTT.

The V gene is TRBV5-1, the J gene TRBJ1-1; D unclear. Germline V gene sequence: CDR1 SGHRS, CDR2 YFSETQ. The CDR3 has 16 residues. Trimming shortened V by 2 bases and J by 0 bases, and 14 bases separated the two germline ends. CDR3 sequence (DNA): TGCGCCAGCAGCTTCGGTTCTTGGGTCCTGAACACTGAAGCTTTCTTT. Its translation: CASSFGSWVLNTEAFF.

CDR3 protein: CASSFRHNEQFF. The CDR3 DNA reads TGTGCCAGCAGTTTTAGGCATAATGAGCAGTTCTTC. The genes are TRBV2 and TRBJ2-1; D unclear. CDR3 length: 12 amino acids. Deletions cut 5 bases from V and 7 bases from J, with 9 bases between. In germline, CDR1 is SNHLY, CDR2 FYNNEI.

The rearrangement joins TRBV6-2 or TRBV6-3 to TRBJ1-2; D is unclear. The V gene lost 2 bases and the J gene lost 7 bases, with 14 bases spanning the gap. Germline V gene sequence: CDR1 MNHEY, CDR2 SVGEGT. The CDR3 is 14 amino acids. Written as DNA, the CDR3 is TGTGCCAGCAGTTACCGTGCGCCTCCTGGTGGCTACACCTTC. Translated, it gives CASSYRAPPGGYTF.

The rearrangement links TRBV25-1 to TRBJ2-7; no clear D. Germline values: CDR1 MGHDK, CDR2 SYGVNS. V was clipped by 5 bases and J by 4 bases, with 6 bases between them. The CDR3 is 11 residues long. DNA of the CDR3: TGTGCCAGCAGTAACGATTACGAGCAGTACTTC. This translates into CASSNDYEQYF.

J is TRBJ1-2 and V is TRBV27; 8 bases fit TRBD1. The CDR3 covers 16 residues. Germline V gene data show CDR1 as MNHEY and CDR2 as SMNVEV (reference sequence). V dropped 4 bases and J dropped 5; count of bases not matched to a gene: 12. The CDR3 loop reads CASSSGTGLFGYGYTF. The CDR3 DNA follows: TGTGCCAGCAGTTCCGGGACAGGCCTATTTGGATATGGCTACACCTTC.

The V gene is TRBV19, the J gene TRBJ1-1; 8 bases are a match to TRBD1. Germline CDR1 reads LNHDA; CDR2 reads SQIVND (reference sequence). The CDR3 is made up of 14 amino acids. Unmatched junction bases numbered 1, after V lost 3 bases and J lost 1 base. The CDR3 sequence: CASSIGQGNTEAFF. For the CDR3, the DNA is TGTGCCAGTAGTATCGGACAGGGGAACACTGAAGCTTTCTTT.

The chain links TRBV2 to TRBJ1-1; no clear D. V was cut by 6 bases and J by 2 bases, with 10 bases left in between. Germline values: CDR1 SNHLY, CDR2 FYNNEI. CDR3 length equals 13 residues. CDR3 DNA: TGTGCCAGCAGGGTCCAAGCTAACACTGAAGCTTTCTTT. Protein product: CASRVQANTEAFF. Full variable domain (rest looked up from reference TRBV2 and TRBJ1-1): EPEVTQTPSHQVTQMGQEVILRCVPISNHLYFYWYRQILGQKVEFLVSFYNNEISEKSEIFDDQFSVERPDGSNFTLKIRSTKLEDSAMYFCASRVQANTEAFFGQGTRLTVV.

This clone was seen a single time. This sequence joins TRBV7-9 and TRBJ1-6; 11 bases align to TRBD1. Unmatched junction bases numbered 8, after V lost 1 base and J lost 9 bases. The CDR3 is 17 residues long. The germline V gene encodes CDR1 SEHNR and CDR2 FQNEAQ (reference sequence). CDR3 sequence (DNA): TGTGCCAGCAGCTTAGGTCTGGGGGACAGGGGGACTTCACCCCTCCACTTT. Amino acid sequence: CASSLGLGDRGTSPLHF. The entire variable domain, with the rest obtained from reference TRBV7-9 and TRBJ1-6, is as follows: DTGVSQNPRHKITKRGQNVTFRCDPISEHNRLYWYRQTLGQGPEFLTYFQNEAQLEKSRLLSDRFSAERPKGSFSTLEIQRTEQGDSAMYLCASSLGLGDRGTSPLHFGNGTRLTVT.

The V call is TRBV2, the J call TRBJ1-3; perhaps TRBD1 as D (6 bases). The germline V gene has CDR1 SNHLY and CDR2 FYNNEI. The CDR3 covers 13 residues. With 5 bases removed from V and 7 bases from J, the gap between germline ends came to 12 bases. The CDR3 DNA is TGTGCCAGCAGTTCCCGGGACATCAACACCATATATTTT. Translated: CASSSRDINTIYF.

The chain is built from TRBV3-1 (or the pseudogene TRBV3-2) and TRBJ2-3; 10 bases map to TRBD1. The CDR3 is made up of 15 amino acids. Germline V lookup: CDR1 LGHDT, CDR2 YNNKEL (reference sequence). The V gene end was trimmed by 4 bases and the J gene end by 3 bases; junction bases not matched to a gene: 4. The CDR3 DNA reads TGTGCCAGCAGCCCCGGACAGGGGGAAACAGATACGCAGTATTTT. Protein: CASSPGQGETDTQYF.

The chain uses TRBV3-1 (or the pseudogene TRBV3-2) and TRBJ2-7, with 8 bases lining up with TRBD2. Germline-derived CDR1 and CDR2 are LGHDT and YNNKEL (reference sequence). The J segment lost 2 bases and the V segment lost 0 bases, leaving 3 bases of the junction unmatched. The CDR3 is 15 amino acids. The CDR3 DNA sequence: TGTGCCAGCAGCCAAGAACTAGCGGAGACCTACGAGCAGTACTTC. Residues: CASSQELAETYEQYF.

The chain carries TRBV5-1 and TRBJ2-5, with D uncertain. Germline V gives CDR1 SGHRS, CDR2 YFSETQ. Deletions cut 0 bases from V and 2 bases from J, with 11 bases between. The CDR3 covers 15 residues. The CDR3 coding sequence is TGCGCCAGCAGCTTGGGGTCTGCGGAACAAGAGACCCAGTACTTC. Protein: CASSLGSAEQETQYF.

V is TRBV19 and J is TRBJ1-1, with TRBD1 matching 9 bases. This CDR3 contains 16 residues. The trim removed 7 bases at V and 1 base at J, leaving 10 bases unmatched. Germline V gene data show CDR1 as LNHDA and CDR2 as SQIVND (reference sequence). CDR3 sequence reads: CASKRVGTGRNTEAFF. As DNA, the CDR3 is TGTGCCAGTAAGCGAGTCGGGACAGGGAGGAACACTGAAGCTTTCTTT.

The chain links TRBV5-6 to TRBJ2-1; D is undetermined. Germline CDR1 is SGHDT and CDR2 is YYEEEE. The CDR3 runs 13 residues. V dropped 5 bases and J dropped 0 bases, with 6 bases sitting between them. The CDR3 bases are TGTGCCAGCAGTCCCAGCTCCTACAATGAGCAGTTCTTC. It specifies CASSPSSYNEQFF.

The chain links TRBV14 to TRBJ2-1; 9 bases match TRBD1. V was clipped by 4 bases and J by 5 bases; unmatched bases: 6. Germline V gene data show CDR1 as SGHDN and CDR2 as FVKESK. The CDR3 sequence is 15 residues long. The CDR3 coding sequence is TGTGCCAGCAGCCGCAGGGACAGGGTGGACAATGAGCAGTTCTTC. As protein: CASSRRDRVDNEQFF.

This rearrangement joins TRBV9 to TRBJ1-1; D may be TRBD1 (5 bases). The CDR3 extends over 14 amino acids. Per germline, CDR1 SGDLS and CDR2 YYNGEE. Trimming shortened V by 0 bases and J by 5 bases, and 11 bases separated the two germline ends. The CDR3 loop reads CASSVGLEGTEAFF. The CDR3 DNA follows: TGTGCCAGCAGCGTAGGTCTGGAGGGGACTGAAGCTTTCTTT. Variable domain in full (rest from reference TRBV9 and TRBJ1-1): DSGVTQTPKHLITATGQRVTLRCSPRSGDLSVYWYQQSLDQGLQFLIQYYNGEERAKGNILERFSAQQFPDLHSELNLSSLELGDSALYFCASSVGLEGTEAFFGQGTRLTVV.

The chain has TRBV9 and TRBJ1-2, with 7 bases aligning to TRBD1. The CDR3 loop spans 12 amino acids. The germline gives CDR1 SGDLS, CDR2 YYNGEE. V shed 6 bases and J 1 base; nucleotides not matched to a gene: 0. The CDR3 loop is CASNRGNYGYTF. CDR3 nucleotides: TGTGCCAGCAACAGGGGTAACTATGGCTACACCTTC.

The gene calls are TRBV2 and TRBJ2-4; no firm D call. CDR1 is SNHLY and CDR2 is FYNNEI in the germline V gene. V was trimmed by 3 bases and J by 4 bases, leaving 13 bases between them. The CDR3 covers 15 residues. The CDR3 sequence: CASSEANQVKNIQYF. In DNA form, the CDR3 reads TGTGCCAGCAGTGAGGCAAACCAGGTTAAAAACATTCAGTACTTC.

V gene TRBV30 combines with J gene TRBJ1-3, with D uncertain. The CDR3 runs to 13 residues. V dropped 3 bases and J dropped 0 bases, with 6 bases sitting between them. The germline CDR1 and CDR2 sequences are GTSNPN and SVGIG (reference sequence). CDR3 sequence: CAWRMGSGNTIYF. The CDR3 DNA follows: TGTGCCTGGAGGATGGGCTCTGGAAACACCATATATTTT. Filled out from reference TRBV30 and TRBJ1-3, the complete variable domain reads SQTIHQWPATLVQPVGSPLSLECTVEGTSNPNLYWYRQAAGRGLQLLFYSVGIGQISSEVPQNLSASRPQDRQFILSSKKLLLSDSGFYLCAWRMGSGNTIYFGEGSWLTVV.

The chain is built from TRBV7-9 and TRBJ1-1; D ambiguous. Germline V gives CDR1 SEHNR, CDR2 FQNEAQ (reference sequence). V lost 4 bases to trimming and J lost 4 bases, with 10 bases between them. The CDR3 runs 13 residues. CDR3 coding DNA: TGTGCCAGCAGCTCTTCGGGAGTCACTGAAGCTTTCTTT. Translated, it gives CASSSSGVTEAFF.

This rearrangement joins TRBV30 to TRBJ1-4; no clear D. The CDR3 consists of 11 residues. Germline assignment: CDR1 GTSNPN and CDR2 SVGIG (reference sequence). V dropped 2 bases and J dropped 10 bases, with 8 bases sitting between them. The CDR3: CAWSPARKLFF. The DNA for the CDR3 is TGTGCCTGGAGTCCGGCTCGAAAACTGTTTTTT.

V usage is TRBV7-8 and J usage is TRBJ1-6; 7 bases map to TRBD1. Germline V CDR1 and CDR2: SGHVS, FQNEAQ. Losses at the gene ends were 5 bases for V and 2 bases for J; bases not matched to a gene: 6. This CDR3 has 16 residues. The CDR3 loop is CASSLDRVPYNSPLHF. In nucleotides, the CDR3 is TGTGCCAGCAGCCTTGACAGGGTCCCCTATAATTCACCCCTCCACTTT.

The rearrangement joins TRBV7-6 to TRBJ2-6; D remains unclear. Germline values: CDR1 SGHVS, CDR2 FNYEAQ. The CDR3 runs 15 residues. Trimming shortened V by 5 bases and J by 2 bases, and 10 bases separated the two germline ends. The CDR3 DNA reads TGTGCCAGCAGCCCGGCTTGGGCTGGGGCCAACGTCCTGACTTTC. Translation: CASSPAWAGANVLTF.

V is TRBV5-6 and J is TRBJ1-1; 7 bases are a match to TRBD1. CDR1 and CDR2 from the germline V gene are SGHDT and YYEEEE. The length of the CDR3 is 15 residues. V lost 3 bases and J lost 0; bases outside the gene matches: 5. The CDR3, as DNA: TGTGCCAGCAGCTGGCCGGGACAGCTGAACACTGAAGCTTTCTTT. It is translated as CASSWPGQLNTEAFF.

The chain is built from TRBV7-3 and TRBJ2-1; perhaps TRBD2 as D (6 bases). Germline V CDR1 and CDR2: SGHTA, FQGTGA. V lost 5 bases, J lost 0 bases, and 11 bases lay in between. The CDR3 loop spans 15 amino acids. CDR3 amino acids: CASSPMEGSYNEQFF. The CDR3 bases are TGTGCCAGCAGCCCTATGGAGGGCTCCTACAATGAGCAGTTCTTC.

CDR3 nucleotides: TGTGCCAGTAACCCTTCCGGGACAGGAGTTTACGAGCAGTACTTC. This encodes CASNPSGTGVYEQYF. V usage is TRBV19 and J usage is TRBJ2-7; 8 nucleotides align to TRBD1. V lost 7 bases and J lost 4; bases outside the gene matches: 12. The CDR3 runs to 15 residues. Per germline, CDR1 LNHDA and CDR2 SQIVND (reference sequence).

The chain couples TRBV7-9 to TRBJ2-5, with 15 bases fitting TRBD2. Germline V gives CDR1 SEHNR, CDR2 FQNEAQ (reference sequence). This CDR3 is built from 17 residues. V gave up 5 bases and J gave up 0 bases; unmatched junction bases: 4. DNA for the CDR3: TGTGCCAGCAGCGCCGGACTAGCGGGAGGGTACCAAGAGACCCAGTACTTC. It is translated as CASSAGLAGGYQETQYF. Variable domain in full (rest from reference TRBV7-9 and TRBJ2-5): DTGVSQNPRHKITKRGQNVTFRCDPISEHNRLYWYRQTLGQGPEFLTYFQNEAQLEKSRLLSDRFSAERPKGSFSTLEIQRTEQGDSAMYLCASSAGLAGGYQETQYFGPGTRLLVL.